The 24 T cell receptor beta chains reported below all come from one sample, sequenced in a study of cytomegalovirus exposure and HLA in healthy donors. Primers for the PCR totalled 60 Vbeta and 13 Jbeta. Measured with immunoSEQ multiplex PCR; TCRdb has only the in-frame clones, and not every one. Of roughly 120,000 clones listed, roughly 80% are singletons. Sequenced sample: PBMCs. These receptors came from a middle-aged woman in good health and CMV-seronegative.

The chain couples TRBV21-1 to TRBJ1-4; TRBD1 is the table's D call, not checked against the DNA. TRBV21-1 is tagged as a pseudogene. The CDR3 covers 16 residues. The CDR3 DNA follows: TGTGCCAGCAGCGGCTTTTGTGAAGGGGATGGTGAAAAACTGTTTTTT. It translates to CASSGFCEGDGEKLFF.

The V gene is TRBV29-1, the J gene TRBJ1-2; D unclear. This CDR3 spans 12 amino acids. V dropped 4 bases and J dropped 5 bases, with 11 bases sitting between them. Germline V gene sequence: CDR1 SQVTM, CDR2 ANQGSEA. The CDR3 nucleotides read TGCAGCGTTGGAAAGACGGGGTATGGCTACACCTTC. Amino acid sequence: CSVGKTGYGYTF.

CDR3 in DNA: TGTGCCAGCACCACCAGATGGGGCACAGGGGACAACTATGGCTACACCTTC. Translation gives CASTTRWGTGDNYGYTF. This sequence joins TRBV28 and TRBJ1-2; 7 bases map to TRBD1. Looked up from germline, CDR1 is MDHEN and CDR2 is SYDVKM. V lost 7 bases and J lost 2; bases outside the gene matches: 16. This CDR3 spans 17 amino acids.

This clone was counted a single time. The chain couples TRBV15 to TRBJ2-2; 10 bases are shared with TRBD1. CDR3 size: 15 residues. V shed 4 bases, J shed 7 bases, and the junction held 6 bases outside the gene matches. Germline CDR1 LNHNV, CDR2 YYDKDF (reference sequence). CDR3 in amino acids: CATSKDRGRNGELFF. The CDR3 DNA reads TGTGCCACCAGCAAAGACAGGGGGCGTAACGGGGAGCTGTTTTTT.

The chain's CDR3 is CASSPKKRLVGAPDTQYF. The CDR3 nucleotides read TGCGCCAGCAGCCCCAAGAAACGACTAGTCGGGGCCCCAGATACGCAGTATTTT. The V and J genes are TRBV4-3 and TRBJ2-3, with a weak D call TRBD2 (6 bases). From germline, CDR1 is LGHNA and CDR2 YSLEER. Trimming removed 4 bases at V and 4 bases at J, with 24 bases between. This CDR3 comprises 18 residues.

The rearrangement uses TRBV20-1 and TRBJ1-1; maybe TRBD1 (5 bases). V was clipped by 3 bases and J by 8 bases, with 7 bases between them. Germline CDR1 and CDR2: DFQATT and SNEGSKA (reference sequence). There are 10 residues in the CDR3. As DNA, the CDR3 is TGCAGTGCTAGCAGGGTCGAAGCTTTCTTT. Translating it yields CSASRVEAFF.

This clone was seen only once. The rearrangement joins TRBV18 to TRBJ1-2; D unclear. CDR1 KGHSH and CDR2 LQKENI come from the germline V gene. The CDR3 contains 14 residues. V shed 0 bases and J shed 5 bases, with 10 bases lying between them. The chain's CDR3 is CASSPPGSGYGYTF. In nucleotides, the CDR3 is TGTGCCAGCTCACCACCTGGGTCGGGTTATGGCTACACCTTC. Full variable domain (rest looked up from reference TRBV18 and TRBJ1-2): NAGVMQNPRHLVRRRGQEARLRCSPMKGHSHVYWYRQLPEEGLKFMVYLQKENIIDESGMPKERFSAEFPKEGPSILRIQQVVRGDSAAYFCASSPPGSGYGYTFGSGTRLTVV.

V is TRBV28 and J is TRBJ2-3; 9 nucleotides align to TRBD1. CDR1 MDHEN and CDR2 SYDVKM come from the germline V gene. With V trimmed by 7 bases and J by 1 base, 6 bases remained unmatched. CDR3 length: 15 residues. The CDR3 nucleotides read TGTGCCAGCACCACCTGGACAGGGGGCACAGATACGCAGTATTTT. This sequence encodes CASTTWTGGTDTQYF.

The chain combines TRBV4-1 with TRBJ2-7, with D uncertain. The V end was cut by 0 bases, the J end by 0 bases, with 9 bases between. The CDR3 totals 15 residues. Germline CDR1 and CDR2: MGHRA and YSYEKL. The DNA for the CDR3 is TGCGCCAGCAGCCAAGATCGGTACAGCTCCTACGAGCAGTACTTC. Amino acid sequence: CASSQDRYSSYEQYF.

The CDR3 here is CASSDKSGRAHNEQFF. CDR3 in DNA: TGTGCCAGCAGCGACAAGAGCGGGAGGGCCCACAATGAGCAGTTCTTC. The V call is TRBV7-3, the J call TRBJ2-1, with 10 positions matching TRBD2. V gave up 5 bases and J gave up 5 bases; unmatched junction bases: 9. Germline loops: CDR1 SGHTA, CDR2 FQGTGA. This CDR3 comprises 16 residues.

This clone has only a few counts. The genes are TRBV9 and TRBJ1-1; maybe TRBD1 (5 bases). CDR3 length: 13 amino acids. V was trimmed by 3 bases and J by 1 base, leaving 7 bases between them. CDR1 SGDLS and CDR2 YYNGEE come from the germline V gene. CDR3 residues: CASSADRNTEAFF. CDR3 nucleotides: TGTGCCAGCAGCGCAGACAGGAACACTGAAGCTTTCTTT.

The chain is built from TRBV18 and TRBJ1-5, with TRBD1 matching over 11 bases. Per germline, CDR1 KGHSH and CDR2 LQKENI. With V trimmed by 9 bases and J by 5 bases, 6 bases remained unmatched. This CDR3 region has 14 residues. CDR3 coding DNA: TGTGCCAGTTCGCCGGGACAGGGGGATCAGCCCCAGCATTTT. Protein product: CASSPGQGDQPQHF.

This clone came up once. V and J are TRBV7-6 and TRBJ2-7; 9 bases line up with TRBD1. The CDR3 runs to 15 residues. Germline CDR1 SGHVS, CDR2 FNYEAQ. With V trimmed by 2 bases and J by 6 bases, 8 bases remained unmatched. The CDR3: CASSLSGQGGREQYF. CDR3 nucleotide sequence: TGTGCCAGCAGCTTATCGGGACAGGGAGGTCGCGAGCAGTACTTC.

The rearrangement links TRBV5-1 to TRBJ2-2, with 10 positions matching TRBD2. Germline V gene lookup returns CDR1 SGHRS and CDR2 YFSETQ. The CDR3 loop spans 18 amino acids. V shed 0 bases, J shed 1 base, and the junction held 6 bases outside the gene matches. CDR3 sequence reads: CASSLVPGLAENTGELFF. In nucleotides, the CDR3 is TGCGCCAGCAGCTTGGTCCCTGGACTAGCGGAGAACACCGGGGAGCTGTTTTTT.

This chain links TRBV18 with TRBJ2-7; the match to TRBD2 covers 9 bases. The germline V gene encodes CDR1 KGHSH and CDR2 LQKENI. This CDR3 spans 15 amino acids. J was trimmed by 1 base and V by 2 bases; bases with no gene match: 3. CDR3 nucleotide sequence: TGTGCCAGCTCACCAGGAGCGGGGGGATCCTACGAGCAGTACTTC. Its protein product is CASSPGAGGSYEQYF.

The chain combines TRBV5-1 with TRBJ1-1; a possible D gene is TRBD1 (6 bases). This CDR3 region has 16 residues. CDR1 and CDR2 from the germline V gene are SGHRS and YFSETQ. V dropped 0 bases and J dropped 2 bases, with 14 bases sitting between them. CDR3 in DNA: TGCGCCAGCAGCTTGGCGCCAGGACAGCCTAACACTGAAGCTTTCTTT. Protein sequence: CASSLAPGQPNTEAFF.

This sequence joins TRBV5-1 and TRBJ1-2; D is undetermined. The CDR3 consists of 12 residues. Germline loops: CDR1 SGHRS, CDR2 YFSETQ. With 4 bases removed from V and 9 bases from J, the gap between germline ends came to 13 bases. Written as DNA, the CDR3 is TGCGCCAGCAGCCCCTCCACTATGCGCTACACCTTC. Encoded protein: CASSPSTMRYTF.

This chain uses TRBV9 with TRBJ2-6; TRBD1 matches 8 bases. Germline V lookup: CDR1 SGDLS, CDR2 YYNGEE. V lost 3 bases to trimming and J lost 3 bases; unmatched junction nucleotides: 5. The CDR3 has 16 amino acids. The CDR3 DNA sequence: TGTGCCAGCAGCGGGCAGGGGGCGGGTGGGGCCAACGTCCTGACTTTC. Protein: CASSGQGAGGANVLTF. Combining the CDR3 with reference TRBV9 and TRBJ2-6 gives the whole variable domain DSGVTQTPKHLITATGQRVTLRCSPRSGDLSVYWYQQSLDQGLQFLIQYYNGEERAKGNILERFSAQQFPDLHSELNLSSLELGDSALYFCASSGQGAGGANVLTFGAGSRLTVL.

There are a few counts of this clone. The J gene is TRBJ2-7, the V gene TRBV7-6; 8 bases are a match to TRBD1. Trimming cost V 5 bases and J 3 bases; bases outside gene matches: 6. This CDR3 spans 14 amino acids. CDR1 and CDR2 (germline): SGHVS, FNYEAQ. CDR3 sequence (DNA): TGTGCCAGCAGCGGCAAACAGGGGGACTACGAGCAGTACTTC. It is translated as CASSGKQGDYEQYF.

This clone was observed a handful of times. This rearrangement joins TRBV11-2 to TRBJ2-3; 9 nucleotides match TRBD2. Germline CDR1 and CDR2: SGHAT and FQNNGV. Trimming took 8 bases from V and 6 from J; bases not matched to a gene: 12. This CDR3 comprises 15 residues. The CDR3 here is CASSRGGGARDTQYF. CDR3 sequence (DNA): TGTGCCAGCTCCAGGGGCGGGGGGGCGCGGGATACGCAGTATTTT.

In this sample, this clone turned up a few times. The rearrangement uses TRBV4-1 and TRBJ2-2; 9 bases are shared with TRBD1. Trimming removed 0 bases from V and 12 bases from J; junction bases left unmatched: 5. CDR1 and CDR2 from the germline V gene are MGHRA and YSYEKL. This CDR3 has 14 residues. The CDR3 protein is CASSQDIHRGQLFF. CDR3 in DNA: TGCGCCAGCAGCCAAGACATTCACAGGGGGCAGCTGTTTTTT.

The J gene is TRBJ1-2, the V gene TRBV6-6, with D maybe TRBD1 (5 bases). Deletions cut 6 bases from V and 7 bases from J, with 9 bases between. The CDR3 has 11 amino acids. Germline V gene data show CDR1 as MNHNY and CDR2 as SVGAGI (reference sequence). CDR3: CASRMGLGYTF. The CDR3 DNA follows: TGTGCCAGCAGGATGGGGCTTGGCTACACCTTC.

V and J are TRBV4-3 and TRBJ2-7; D is possibly TRBD1 (5 bases). The germline CDR1 and CDR2 sequences are LGHNA and YSLEER. There are 14 residues in the CDR3. V dropped 1 base and J dropped 2 bases, with 9 bases sitting between them. As DNA, the CDR3 is TGCGCCAGCAGCCAAGGCCCGACAGCCTACGAGCAGTACTTC. This sequence encodes CASSQGPTAYEQYF.

The chain is built from TRBV7-8 and TRBJ1-4; the D gene is possibly TRBD1 (5 bases). The V end was cut by 5 bases, the J end by 8 bases, with 12 bases between. The CDR3 extends over 13 amino acids. Germline lookup yields CDR1 SGHVS and CDR2 FQNEAQ. The CDR3 region is CASSPGHREKLFF. CDR3 nucleotide sequence: TGTGCCAGCAGCCCCGGACATCGGGAAAAACTGTTTTTT.